These 26 T cell receptor beta chains were all obtained from the same sample, sequenced in a study of T-cell memory formation after mild COVID-19. TCRdb re-analysed the 5' RACE reads in MiXCR, keeping a single row per CDR3 protein. The sample contains 65,000 to 90,000 distinct CDR3 sequences, about 15% of which appear only once. Sequencing used PBMCs or a T cell subset sorted from them (not recorded which). All receptors derive from an adult woman who had mild COVID-19 (a few samples of this study predate the infection). Cell type and time point are not known.

V is TRBV24-1 and J is TRBJ1-2; a weak D match, TRBD1 (5 bases). With 2 bases removed from V and 4 bases from J, the gap between germline ends came to 16 bases. This CDR3 comprises 16 residues. The germline V gene has CDR1 KGHDR and CDR2 SFDVKD. The CDR3 sequence is CATSDSGTELLYGYTF. CDR3 nucleotides: TGTGCCACCAGTGATTCAGGGACGGAGTTGCTCTATGGCTACACCTTC.

The gene calls are TRBV5-1 and TRBJ1-1, with 7 bases lining up with TRBD1. CDR3 size: 15 residues. J gave up 0 bases and V 0 bases, and 2 bases lay outside the gene matches. Per germline, CDR1 SGHRS and CDR2 YFSETQ. The CDR3 DNA is TGCGCCAGCAGCTTGGGACAGGGAGTGAACACTGAAGCTTTCTTT. Its translation is CASSLGQGVNTEAFF.

This chain connects TRBV7-9 to TRBJ2-7; D perhaps matches TRBD2 (5 bases). Per germline, CDR1 SEHNR and CDR2 FQNEAQ (reference sequence). The CDR3 runs 14 residues. The V end lost 2 bases, the J end lost 3 bases, and 11 bases lay between the germline ends. The CDR3 spells CASSLSGGRYEQYF. The CDR3 DNA is TGTGCCAGCAGCTTAAGCGGCGGACGCTACGAGCAGTACTTC.

This clonotype turned up a few times. The chain recombines TRBV4-3 with TRBJ2-3; D not resolved. V dropped 4 bases and J dropped 5 bases, with 22 bases sitting between them. The CDR3 runs 17 residues. The germline V gene encodes CDR1 LGHNA and CDR2 YSLEER. The CDR3 sequence is CASSRYLGAQFGDTQYF. CDR3 in DNA: TGCGCCAGCAGCCGCTATTTGGGTGCACAGTTTGGAGATACGCAGTATTTT.

J is TRBJ2-5 and V is TRBV13; TRBD1 aligns across 7 bases. Trimming removed 5 bases from V and 4 bases from J; junction bases left unmatched: 10. The CDR3 runs to 15 residues. Germline CDR1 and CDR2: PRHDT and FYEKMQ (reference sequence). In DNA, the CDR3 is TGTGCCAGCAGCAACGCACAGGGGATCGGAGAGACCCAGTACTTC. This codes for CASSNAQGIGETQYF.

This clonotype was seen ten or more times. The chain links TRBV6-5 to TRBJ2-7; 9 positions match TRBD2. V trimming: 2 bases; J trimming: 0 bases; junction bases outside the gene matches: 2. Germline CDR1 reads MNHEY; CDR2 reads SVGAGI. This CDR3 contains 15 residues. This chain's CDR3 is CASSYASGVSYEQYF. The CDR3 DNA sequence: TGTGCCAGCAGTTACGCTAGCGGGGTCTCCTACGAGCAGTACTTC.

In its sample, this clonotype was seen a few times. V usage is TRBV7-9 and J usage is TRBJ2-1, with TRBD2 matching over 10 bases. The CDR3 contains 16 residues. The trim removed 1 base at V and 9 bases at J, leaving 9 bases unmatched. Germline CDR1 and CDR2: SEHNR and FQNEAQ (reference sequence). The DNA of the CDR3 is TGTGCCAGCAGCTTAGGGCTCGGGACTAGCGCTCTTGAGCAGTTCTTC. It specifies CASSLGLGTSALEQFF. The full variable domain, completed using reference TRBV7-9 and TRBJ2-1, is DTGVSQNPRHKITKRGQNVTFRCDPISEHNRLYWYRQTLGQGPEFLTYFQNEAQLEKSRLLSDRFSAERPKGSFSTLEIQRTEQGDSAMYLCASSLGLGTSALEQFFGPGTRLTVL.

This clonotype has more than one count but fewer than ten. The chain employs TRBV7-2 and TRBJ2-3; 12 nucleotides agree with TRBD2. The CDR3 consists of 18 residues. The V gene's germline CDR1 is SGHTA and CDR2 FQGNSA. V shed 4 bases and J 2 bases; nucleotides not matched to a gene: 10. The CDR3 spells CASSSGTSGSPDTDTQYF. CDR3 in DNA: TGTGCCAGCAGCTCCGGGACTAGCGGGTCCCCTGACACAGATACGCAGTATTTT. Variable domain in full (rest from reference TRBV7-2 and TRBJ2-3): GAGVSQSPSNKVTEKGKDVELRCDPISGHTALYWYRQSLGQGLEFLIYFQGNSAPDKSGLPSDRFSAERTGGSVSTLTIQRTQQEDSAVYLCASSSGTSGSPDTDTQYFGPGTRLTVL.

This clonotype was counted only a few times. CDR3 nucleotide sequence: TGTGCCAGCAGATTACGGGGACAGGTCCTCCTGTGGGGGGAAGAGACCCAGTACTTC. Amino acid sequence: CASRLRGQVLLWGEETQYF. The V gene is TRBV7-8, the J gene TRBJ2-5; TRBD1 aligns across 8 bases. The ends lost 6 bases at V and 3 bases at J; junction bases unmatched: 21. The CDR3 covers 19 residues. CDR1 and CDR2 from the germline V gene are SGHVS and FQNEAQ.

This clonotype was detected a few times. The chain recombines TRBV20-1 with TRBJ1-4, with D possibly matching TRBD1 (5 bases). This CDR3 comprises 15 residues. Between the trimmed V and J ends, which lost 0 bases and 8 bases, there was a span of 16 bases. CDR1 and CDR2 from the germline V gene are DFQATT and SNEGSKA (reference sequence). The CDR3 sequence is CSARDRGEPDEKLFF. The CDR3 nucleotides are TGCAGTGCTAGAGATCGGGGGGAACCGGACGAAAAACTGTTTTTT.

J is TRBJ1-2 and V is TRBV29-1; 7 positions agree with TRBD1. From germline, CDR1 is SQVTM and CDR2 ANQGSEA. The V and J ends lost 2 bases and 0 bases, in that order; junction bases with no gene match: 3. The length of the CDR3 is 14 residues. CDR3 loop: CSVERQGTNYGYTF. The CDR3 DNA sequence: TGCAGCGTTGAACGACAGGGCACTAACTATGGCTACACCTTC. Full variable domain (rest looked up from reference TRBV29-1 and TRBJ1-2): SAVISQKPSRDICQRGTSLTIQCQVDSQVTMMFWYRQQPGQSLTLIATANQGSEATYESGFVIDKFPISRPNLTFSTLTVSNMSPEDSSIYLCSVERQGTNYGYTFGSGTRLTVV.

This clonotype occurred a few times. The chain's CDR3 is CASSNARSFDYTF. CDR3 DNA sequence: TGTGCCAGCAGCAACGCGCGATCGTTCGACTACACCTTC. The rearrangement links TRBV7-9 to TRBJ1-2; D uncertain. Germline CDR1 reads SEHNR; CDR2 reads FQNEAQ (reference sequence). Trimming shortened V by 5 bases and J by 10 bases, and 17 bases separated the two germline ends. The CDR3 loop spans 13 amino acids.

This clonotype turned up a few times. J is TRBJ2-1 and V is TRBV20-1; 13 nucleotides line up with TRBD2. Germline CDR1 reads DFQATT; CDR2 reads SNEGSKA (reference sequence). J gave up 2 bases and V 3 bases, and 4 bases lay outside the gene matches. The CDR3 length is 16 residues. The CDR3 bases are TGCAGTGCTAGGGGGACTAGCGGGACGACCTACAATGAGCAGTTCTTC. It yields the protein CSARGTSGTTYNEQFF.

This clonotype turned up a few times. The V gene is TRBV12-3 or TRBV12-4, the J gene TRBJ2-3; 7 bases map to TRBD2. J gave up 9 bases and V 8 bases, and 11 bases lay outside the gene matches. This CDR3 has 13 amino acids. CDR3 loop: CASWLGRERTQYF. CDR3 DNA: TGTGCCAGCTGGCTGGGGCGGGAGCGAACGCAGTATTTT.

The gene calls are TRBV2 and TRBJ2-5; TRBD2 aligns across 13 bases. The germline V gene has CDR1 SNHLY and CDR2 FYNNEI. This CDR3 is 14 amino acids long. J was trimmed by 5 bases and V by 6 bases; bases with no gene match: 3. For the CDR3, the DNA is TGTGCCAGCAGGCCGGGACTAGCGGGGGAGACCCAGTACTTC. This gives the protein CASRPGLAGETQYF.

This chain links TRBV5-1 with TRBJ1-2; 10 nucleotides match TRBD1. J lost 7 bases, V lost 4 bases, and 13 bases had no gene match. There are 16 residues in the CDR3. Germline CDR1 SGHRS, CDR2 YFSETQ. The chain's CDR3 is CASSAGTGAQMVGYTF. Written as DNA, the CDR3 is TGCGCCAGCAGCGCAGGGACAGGGGCCCAGATGGTTGGCTACACCTTC. The full variable domain, rest sourced from reference TRBV5-1 and TRBJ1-2, is KAGVTQTPRYLIKTRGQQVTLSCSPISGHRSVSWYQQTPGQGLQFLFEYFSETQRNKGNFPGRFSGRQFSNSRSEMNVSTLELGDSALYLCASSAGTGAQMVGYTFGSGTRLTVV.

A few counts support this clonotype. The V and J genes are TRBV4-2 and TRBJ2-3, with 15 bases matching TRBD2. Germline V gives CDR1 LGHNA, CDR2 YNFKEQ. The CDR3 has 16 amino acids. The junction had 4 bases not matched to a gene; V was cut back by 4 bases and J by 5 bases. The CDR3 DNA sequence: TGTGCCAGCAGCCGGGGACTAGCGGGAGGAGGAGATACGCAGTATTTT. Its protein is CASSRGLAGGGDTQYF.

This clonotype was detected a few times. The chain employs TRBV7-3 and TRBJ1-1, with D possibly being TRBD1 (5 bases). In germline, CDR1 is SGHTA, CDR2 FQGTGA. Trimming pared 2 bases from V and 1 base from J, leaving 11 bases between. The CDR3 loop spans 15 amino acids. This CDR3 is CASSLSGFGNTEAFF. The CDR3 nucleotides read TGTGCCAGCAGCTTATCAGGGTTTGGGAACACTGAAGCTTTCTTT.

The chain combines TRBV20-1 with TRBJ2-6, with D hard to call. The CDR3 is made up of 16 amino acids. The V gene lost 3 bases and the J gene lost 0 bases, with 12 bases spanning the gap. CDR1 is DFQATT and CDR2 is SNEGSKA in the germline V gene (reference sequence). The CDR3 nucleotides read TGCAGTGCTAGGGGCAGAAAAACCTCTGGGGCCAACGTCCTGACTTTC. Translated: CSARGRKTSGANVLTF.

This rearrangement joins TRBV7-9 to TRBJ2-1, with 9 nucleotides matching TRBD1. J was trimmed by 4 bases and V by 3 bases; bases with no gene match: 13. CDR1 is SEHNR and CDR2 is FQNEAQ in the germline V gene (reference sequence). The length of the CDR3 is 18 residues. CDR3 DNA: TGTGCCAGCAGCTTCCCCCTTAACCGGACAGGGGCGTACAATGAGCAGTTCTTC. Encoded protein: CASSFPLNRTGAYNEQFF.

This clonotype was seen at least ten times. J is TRBJ2-7 and V is TRBV6-2 or TRBV6-3; the match to TRBD1 covers 11 bases. This CDR3 contains 14 residues. Trimming took 2 bases from V and 3 from J; bases not matched to a gene: 0. Germline V gives CDR1 MNHEY, CDR2 SVGEGT. The CDR3 sequence is CASSYGTGGYEQYF. The CDR3 coding sequence is TGTGCCAGCAGTTACGGGACAGGGGGCTACGAGCAGTACTTC.

The gene calls are TRBV23-1 and TRBJ2-1; D is unclear. TRBV23-1 is identified as an open reading frame with a role that is uncertain. The CDR3 has 14 residues. Trimming stripped 1 base from V and 4 bases from J, with 8 bases between. The CDR3, as DNA: TGCGCCAGCAGTCAATTGTGGGGTTACAATGAGCAGTTCTTC. This translates into CASSQLWGYNEQFF.

This chain links TRBV3-1 with TRBJ2-7; 11 nucleotides line up with TRBD2. Germline CDR1 and CDR2: LGHDT and YNNKEL (reference sequence). Germline trimming cut 1 base from V and 4 bases from J; bases unmatched to any gene: 6. The CDR3 is 16 amino acids. The CDR3 spells CASSQGTASGGYEQYF. The CDR3 DNA reads TGTGCCAGCAGCCAAGGAACGGCTAGCGGGGGGTACGAGCAGTACTTC.

A few counts support this clonotype. This chain uses TRBV6-2 or TRBV6-3 with TRBJ2-1, with D perhaps matching TRBD1 or TRBD2 (5 bases each). Trimming left V 6 bases short and J 2 bases short, with 14 bases between. Germline CDR1 MNHEY, CDR2 SVGEGT. The CDR3 has 15 residues. The CDR3 region is CASSPGGDPYNEQFF. CDR3 bases: TGTGCCAGCAGCCCGGGTGGGGACCCCTACAATGAGCAGTTCTTC.

This clonotype came up many times. The chain carries TRBV24-1 and TRBJ1-5, with D unclear. CDR1 and CDR2 (germline): KGHDR, SFDVKD. The CDR3 covers 14 residues. Trimming stripped 1 base from V and 5 bases from J, with 8 bases between. Here the CDR3 DNA reads TGTGCCACCAGTGATTTTGATGAAGATCAGCCCCAGCATTTT. Translation gives CATSDFDEDQPQHF.

The chain recombines TRBV12-3 or TRBV12-4 with TRBJ1-3; 9 bases map to TRBD1. The CDR3 consists of 20 residues. The J segment lost 2 bases and the V segment lost 2 bases, leaving 16 bases of the junction unmatched. Here the CDR3 DNA reads TGTGCCAGCAGTTTACTTTTCCGGGGACAGGGAAGGTTTACTGGAAACACCATATATTTT. This encodes CASSLLFRGQGRFTGNTIYF.